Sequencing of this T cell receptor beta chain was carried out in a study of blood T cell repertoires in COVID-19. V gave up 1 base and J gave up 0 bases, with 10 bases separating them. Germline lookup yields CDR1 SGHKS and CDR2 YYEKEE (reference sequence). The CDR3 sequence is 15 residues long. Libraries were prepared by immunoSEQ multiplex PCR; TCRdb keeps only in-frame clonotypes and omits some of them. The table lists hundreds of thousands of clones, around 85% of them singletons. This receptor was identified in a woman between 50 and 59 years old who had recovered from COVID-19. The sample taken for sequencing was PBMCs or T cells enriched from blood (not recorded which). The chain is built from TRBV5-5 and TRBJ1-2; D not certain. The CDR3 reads CASSLRTGTNYGYTF. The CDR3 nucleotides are TGTGCCAGCAGCTTGAGAACGGGAACTAACTATGGCTACACCTTC.